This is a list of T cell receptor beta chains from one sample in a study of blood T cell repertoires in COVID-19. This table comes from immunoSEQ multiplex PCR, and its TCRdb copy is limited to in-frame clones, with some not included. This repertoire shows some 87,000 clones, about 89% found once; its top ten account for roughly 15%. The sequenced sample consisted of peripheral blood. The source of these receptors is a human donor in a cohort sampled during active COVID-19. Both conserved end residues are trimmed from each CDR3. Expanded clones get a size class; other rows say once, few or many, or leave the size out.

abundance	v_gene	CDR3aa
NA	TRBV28	ASRTGNTGELF
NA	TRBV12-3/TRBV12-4	ASSFSYEQY
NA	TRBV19	ASNQDRGRDGYT
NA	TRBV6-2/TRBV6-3	ASSYGAATTDTQY
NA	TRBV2	ATRSGAMRGETQY
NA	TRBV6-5	ASRDDQGSVYGYT
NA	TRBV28	ASSSGEWEGYTEAF
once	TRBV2	ASSSDYLNEQF
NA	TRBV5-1	ASSGTRDRANEQF
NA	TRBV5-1	ASSLEPAGLAGGNEQF
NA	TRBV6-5	ASNPGTGDTGELF
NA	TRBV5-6	ASSVRTGHTDTQY
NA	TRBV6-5	ASRSRGAGNTEAF
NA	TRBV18	ASSPPRTGPHYGYT
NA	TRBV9	ASSHRQVETGELF
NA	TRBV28	ASSSYRGPPD
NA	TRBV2	ASRGQGTNTGELF
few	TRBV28	ASRPDRFPGNTIY
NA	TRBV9	ASSVGPGGLGNQPQH
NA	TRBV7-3	ASSHGQGTTYEQY
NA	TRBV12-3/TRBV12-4	ASSWGVTQPQH
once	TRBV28	ASRSPPGAGGTEAF
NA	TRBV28	ASGTAYNEQF
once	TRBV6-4	ASSDGTLDQETQY
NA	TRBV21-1	ASSRPGTSQKETQY
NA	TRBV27	ASTSLLQSANYGYT
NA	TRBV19	ASRLDRGGEQF
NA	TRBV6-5	ASSPRGTSNQPQH
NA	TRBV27	ASSFWDRISYEQY
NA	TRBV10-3	AIREGTGREQY
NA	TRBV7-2	ASSLVPSGGLYTGELF
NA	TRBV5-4	ASSLSGTGSTDTQY
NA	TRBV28	ASSLWGQTTDTQY
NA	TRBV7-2	ASSLEAGTQY
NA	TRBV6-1	ASSEARIRGTYEAF
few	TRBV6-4	ASSREGGQPQH
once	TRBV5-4	ASSLIQGGETQY
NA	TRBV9	ARPPGTGGRMNTEAF
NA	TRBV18	ASSRRDTNQPQH